This TCR beta chain originates from a study of cytomegalovirus exposure and HLA in healthy donors. General study points: A cluster of highly shared sequence variants was likely a sequencing artifact.

Donors had nominal health at sampling but likely had unrecorded immune exposures. Details on this clone: The antigen is undetermined. The same CDR3 arises from other DNA sequences in this sample as well.

The primer mix had 60 Vbeta and 13 Jbeta primers. Clones were sequenced by immunoSEQ multiplex PCR, and TCRdb holds only the in-frame ones, with some missing. The sample includes 100,000 to 150,000 clones. The ends were cut back, 0 bases at V and 5 bases at J, with 7 bases in the middle. The CDR3 is 14 residues long. From germline, CDR1 is MNHNS and CDR2 SASEGT. The V gene is TRBV6-1, the J gene TRBJ2-2; a possible D gene is TRBD1 (5 bases). Sequences were obtained from PBMCs. The source is a man younger than 35 in good health and CMV-seronegative. The DNA for the CDR3 is TGTGCCAGCAGTGAAGCGCCAGGGACCGGGGAGCTGTTTTTT. The encoded protein is CASSEAPGTGELFF.